Listed here is a single T cell receptor beta chain. This sample stems from a study of blood T cell repertoires in COVID-19. Data came from immunoSEQ multiplex PCR; TCRdb stores just in-frame clones and leaves some out. The sample records 210,000 or so clones, approximately 88% being singletons. Trimming removed 4 bases from V and 11 bases from J, with 23 bases in between. Germline values: CDR1 SGHAT, CDR2 FQNNGV. This CDR3 has 15 amino acids. The receptor comes from a woman aged 25 to 39 who had been exposed to COVID-19. The rearrangement uses TRBV11-2 and TRBJ1-1; perhaps TRBD1 as D (6 bases). The sample comprised PBMCs or T cells enriched from blood (not recorded which). The CDR3 region has the DNA TGTGCCAGCAGCTCCTGGAGGAACAGGGAAAAATCGGCTTTCTTT. Protein sequence: CASSSWRNREKSAFF.